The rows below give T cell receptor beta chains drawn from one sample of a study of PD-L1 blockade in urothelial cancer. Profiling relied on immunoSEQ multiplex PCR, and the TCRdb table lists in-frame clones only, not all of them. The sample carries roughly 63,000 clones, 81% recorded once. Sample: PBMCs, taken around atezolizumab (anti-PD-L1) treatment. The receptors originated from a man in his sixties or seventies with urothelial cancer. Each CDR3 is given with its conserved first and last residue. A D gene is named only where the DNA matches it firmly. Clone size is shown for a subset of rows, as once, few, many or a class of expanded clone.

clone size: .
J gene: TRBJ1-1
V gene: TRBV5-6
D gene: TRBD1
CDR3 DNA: TGTGCCAGCAGCTTTGGACAGGACAGCAACACTGAAGCTTTCTTT
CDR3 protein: CASSFGQDSNTEAFF

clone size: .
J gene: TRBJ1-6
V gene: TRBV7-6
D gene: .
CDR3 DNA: TGTGCCAGCAGCCCCAGTGCGGTATTTTCACCCCTCCACTTT
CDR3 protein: CASSPSAVFSPLHF

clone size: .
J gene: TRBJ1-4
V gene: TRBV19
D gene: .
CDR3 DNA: TGTGCCAGCAAAAATCCGGGGTCGGTTAATGAAAAACTGTTTTTT
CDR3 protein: CASKNPGSVNEKLFF

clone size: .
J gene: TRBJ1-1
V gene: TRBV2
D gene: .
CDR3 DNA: TGTGCCAGCATCTCTAAAGGGACACTAGGAGTGAACACTGAAGCTTTCTTT
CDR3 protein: CASISKGTLGVNTEAFF

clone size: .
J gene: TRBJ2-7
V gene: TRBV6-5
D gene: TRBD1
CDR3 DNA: TGTGCCAGCAGCCTGGGACAGGGTTACTCCTACGAGCAGTACTTC
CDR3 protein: CASSLGQGYSYEQYF

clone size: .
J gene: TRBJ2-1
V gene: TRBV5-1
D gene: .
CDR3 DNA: TGCGCCAGCAGCTTGGAGAGGGAGTACAATGAGCAGTTCTTC
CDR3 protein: CASSLEREYNEQFF

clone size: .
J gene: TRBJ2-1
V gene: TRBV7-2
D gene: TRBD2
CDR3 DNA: TGTGCCAGCAGCTTAGAAGGACTAGCGGGAGAGGCTTACAATGAGCAGTTCTTC
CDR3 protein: CASSLEGLAGEAYNEQFF

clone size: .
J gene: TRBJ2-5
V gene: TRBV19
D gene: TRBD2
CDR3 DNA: TGTGCCAGTAGTATCGGGTCTAGCGGGGCGTACCAAGAGACCCAGTACTTC
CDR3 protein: CASSIGSSGAYQETQYF

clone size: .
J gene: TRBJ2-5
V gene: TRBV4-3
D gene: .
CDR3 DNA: TGCGCCAGCAGCCTCGAGAGGGTGGAGACCCAGTACTTC
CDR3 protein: CASSLERVETQYF

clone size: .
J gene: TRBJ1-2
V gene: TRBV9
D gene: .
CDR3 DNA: TGTGCCAGCAGCGTAGCCAGCGACTATGGCTACACCTTC
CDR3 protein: CASSVASDYGYTF

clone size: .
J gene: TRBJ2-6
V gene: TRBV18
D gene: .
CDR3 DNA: TGTGCCAGCTCACCACCAGGGGCTGGGGCCAACGTCCTGACTTTC
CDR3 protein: CASSPPGAGANVLTF

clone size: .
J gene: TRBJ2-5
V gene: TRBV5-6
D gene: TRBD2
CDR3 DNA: TGTGCCAGCAGCTTGGGGGTAGCGGGAAGGGAGACCCAGTACTTC
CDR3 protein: CASSLGVAGRETQYF

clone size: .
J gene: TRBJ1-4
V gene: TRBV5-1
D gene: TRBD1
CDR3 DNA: TGCGCCAGCAGCTTAGAGACAGGGAATTCTGAAAAACTGTTTTTT
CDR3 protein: CASSLETGNSEKLFF

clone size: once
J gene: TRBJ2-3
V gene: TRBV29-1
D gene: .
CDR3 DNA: TGCAGCGTTGGGGCTCGCGATACGCAGTATTTT
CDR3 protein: CSVGARDTQYF

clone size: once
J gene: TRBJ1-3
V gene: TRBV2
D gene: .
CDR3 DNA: TGTGCCAGCAGACAGGGCCACTCTGGAAACACCATATATTTT
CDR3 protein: CASRQGHSGNTIYF

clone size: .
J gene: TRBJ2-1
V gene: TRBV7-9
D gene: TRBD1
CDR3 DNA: TGTGCCAGCAGCTCCGGGACAGGGGGTGAGCAGTTCTTC
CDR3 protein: CASSSGTGGEQFF

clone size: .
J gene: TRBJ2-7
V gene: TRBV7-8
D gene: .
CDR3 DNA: TGTGCCAGCAGCCGCGCAGGGGATGAAGACGAGCAGTACTTC
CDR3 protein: CASSRAGDEDEQYF

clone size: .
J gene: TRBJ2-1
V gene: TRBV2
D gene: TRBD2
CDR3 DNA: TGTGCCAGCAACCAACAGCGGGCTAGCGGGAGGGGCAATTACAATGAGCAGTTCTTC
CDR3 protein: CASNQQRASGRGNYNEQFF

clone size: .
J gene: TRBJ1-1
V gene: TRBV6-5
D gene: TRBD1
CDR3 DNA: TGTGCCAGCAGCCGCCACAGGGGGCAGGAGACTGAAGCTTTCTTT
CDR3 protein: CASSRHRGQETEAFF

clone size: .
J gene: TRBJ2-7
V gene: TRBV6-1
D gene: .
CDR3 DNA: TGTGCCAGCAGTCCAAGCCCGTCCTACGAGCAGTACTTC
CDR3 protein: CASSPSPSYEQYF

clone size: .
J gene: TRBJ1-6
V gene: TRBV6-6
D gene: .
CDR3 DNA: TGTGCCAGCAGTTACAATAGTGATTCACCCCTCCACTTT
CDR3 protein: CASSYNSDSPLHF

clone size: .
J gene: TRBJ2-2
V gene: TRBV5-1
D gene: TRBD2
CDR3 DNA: TGCGCCAGCAGCTGGACTAGCGGAGTCACCGGGGAGCTGTTTTTT
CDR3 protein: CASSWTSGVTGELFF

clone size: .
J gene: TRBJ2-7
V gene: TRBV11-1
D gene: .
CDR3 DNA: TGTGCCAGCAGCTTAGAACAGTCGGTCTACGAGCAGTACTTC
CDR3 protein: CASSLEQSVYEQYF

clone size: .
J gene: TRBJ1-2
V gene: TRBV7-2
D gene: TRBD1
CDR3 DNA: TGTGCCAGCAGCCTGGGACAGAATAACTATGGCTACACCTTC
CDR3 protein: CASSLGQNNYGYTF

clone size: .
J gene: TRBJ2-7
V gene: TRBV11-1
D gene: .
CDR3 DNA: TGTGCCAGCAGCCTAGGTGGACCAGGGTTGGTGGACGAGCAGTACTTC
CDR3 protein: CASSLGGPGLVDEQYF

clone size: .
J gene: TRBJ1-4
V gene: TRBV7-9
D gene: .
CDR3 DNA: TGTGCCAGCAGCTTTGTGGGGGGGGATGAAAAACTGTTTTTT
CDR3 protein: CASSFVGGDEKLFF

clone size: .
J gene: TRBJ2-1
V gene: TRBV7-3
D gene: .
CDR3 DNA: TGTGCCAGCAGCTTAACCCCGAGCCCTAGTCATGAGCAGTTCTTC
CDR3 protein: CASSLTPSPSHEQFF

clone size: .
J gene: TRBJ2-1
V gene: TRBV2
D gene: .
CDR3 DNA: TGTGCCAGCAGACGGGACTCCCTCGGTGAGCAGTTCTTC
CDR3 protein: CASRRDSLGEQFF

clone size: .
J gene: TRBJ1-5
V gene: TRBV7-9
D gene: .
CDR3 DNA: TGTGCCAGCAGCCTGGGGGGGGCCTCAGATCAGCCCCAGCATTTT
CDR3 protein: CASSLGGASDQPQHF

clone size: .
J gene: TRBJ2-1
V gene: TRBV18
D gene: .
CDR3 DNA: TGTGCCAGCTCACCCCCATTAGGACAGCTCCAATACAATGAGCAGTTCTTC
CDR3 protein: CASSPPLGQLQYNEQFF

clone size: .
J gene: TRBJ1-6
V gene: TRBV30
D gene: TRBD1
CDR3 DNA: TGTGCCTGGAGTTGGGGACAGGAGAGTTCACCCCTCCACTTT
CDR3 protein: CAWSWGQESSPLHF

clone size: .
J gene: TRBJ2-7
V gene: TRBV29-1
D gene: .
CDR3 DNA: TGCAGCGTTGAATTGCTGGGGGGAACCTACGAGCAGTACTTC
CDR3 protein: CSVELLGGTYEQYF

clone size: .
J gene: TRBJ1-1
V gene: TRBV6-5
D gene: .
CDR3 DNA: TGTGCCAGCAGAACCCAGATGAACACTGAAGCTTTCTTT
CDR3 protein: CASRTQMNTEAFF

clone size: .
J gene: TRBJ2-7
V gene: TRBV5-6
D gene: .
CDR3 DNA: TGTGCCAGCAGCTTGGATCCACACTCCTACGAGCAGTACTTC
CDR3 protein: CASSLDPHSYEQYF

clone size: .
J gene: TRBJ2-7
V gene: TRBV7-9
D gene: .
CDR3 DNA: TGTGCCAGCAGCTGGACTTCCTACGAGCAGTACTTC
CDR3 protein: CASSWTSYEQYF

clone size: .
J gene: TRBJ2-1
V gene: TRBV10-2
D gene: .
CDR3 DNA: TGCGCCAGCAGCCAAAACTACAATGAGCAGTTCTTC
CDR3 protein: CASSQNYNEQFF

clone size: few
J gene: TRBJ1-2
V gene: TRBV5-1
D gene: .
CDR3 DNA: TGCGCCAGCAGCTTGGGGCAGTATCTTAACTATGGCTACACCTTC
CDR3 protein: CASSLGQYLNYGYTF

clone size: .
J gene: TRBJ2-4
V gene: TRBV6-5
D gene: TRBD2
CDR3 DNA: TGTGCCAGCAGTTACTCGGCGGGGGAAAACATTCAGTACTTC
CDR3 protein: CASSYSAGENIQYF

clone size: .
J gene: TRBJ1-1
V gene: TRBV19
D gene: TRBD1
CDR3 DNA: TGTGCCAGTAGTATCTCCGGGACAGGGGACGTTAGAGCTTTCTTT
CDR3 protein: CASSISGTGDVRAFF

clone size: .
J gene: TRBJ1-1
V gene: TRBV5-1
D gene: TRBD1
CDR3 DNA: TGCGCCAGCAGCTCCCAGGGGGTAACGGGGGCTTTCTTT
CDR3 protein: CASSSQGVTGAFF

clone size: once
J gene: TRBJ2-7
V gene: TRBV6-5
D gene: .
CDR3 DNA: TGTGCCAGTAGTCGGGTGGTTGGCTACGAGCAGTACTTC
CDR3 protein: CASSRVVGYEQYF

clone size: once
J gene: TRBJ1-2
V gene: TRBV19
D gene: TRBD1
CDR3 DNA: TGTGCCAGTAGGAGCCCGGGGCGGGACTTGACAGGGGATTATGGCTACACCTTC
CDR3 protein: CASRSPGRDLTGDYGYTF

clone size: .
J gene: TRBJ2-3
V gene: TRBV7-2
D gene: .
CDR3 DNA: TGTGCCAGCAGCTTCCGGGACTTAAGAGCACAGTATTTT
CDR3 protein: CASSFRDLRAQYF

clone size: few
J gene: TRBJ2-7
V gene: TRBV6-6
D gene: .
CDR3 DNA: TGTGCCAGCAGTTCCCGGGGAAAGGTCCTCTCCTACGAGCAGTACTTC
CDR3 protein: CASSSRGKVLSYEQYF

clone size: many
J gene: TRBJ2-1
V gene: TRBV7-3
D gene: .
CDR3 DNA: TGTGCCAGCAGCTTAGGGCTAACTTTTGATGAGCAGTTCTTC
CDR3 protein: CASSLGLTFDEQFF

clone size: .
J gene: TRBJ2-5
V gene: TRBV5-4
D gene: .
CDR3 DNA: TGTGCCAGCAGCTTGGGGTCGGGATCCCAAGAGACCCAGTACTTC
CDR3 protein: CASSLGSGSQETQYF

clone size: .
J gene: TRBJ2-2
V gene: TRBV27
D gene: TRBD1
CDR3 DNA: TGTGCCAGCAGTTCTCCAGGGGGCAAGGGGGAGCTGTTTTTT
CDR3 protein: CASSSPGGKGELFF

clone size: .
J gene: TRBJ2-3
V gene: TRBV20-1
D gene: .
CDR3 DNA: TGCAGTGCGCCCTCGAACAATACGCAGTATTTT
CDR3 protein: CSAPSNNTQYF

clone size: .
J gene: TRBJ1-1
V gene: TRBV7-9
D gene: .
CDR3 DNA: TGTGCCAGCAGCTTAGTTTGGTCTCAGAGGTTGAACACTGAAGCTTTCTTT
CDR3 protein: CASSLVWSQRLNTEAFF

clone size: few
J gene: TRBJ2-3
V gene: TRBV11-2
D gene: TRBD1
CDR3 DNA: TGTGCCAGCAGCCCGAGACAGGGTAATGCAGATACGCAGTATTTT
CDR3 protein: CASSPRQGNADTQYF

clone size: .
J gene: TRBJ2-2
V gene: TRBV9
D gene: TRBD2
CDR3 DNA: TGTGCCAGCAGCGTAGGCCTAGCGGGAGCGCCAACCGGGGAGCTGTTTTTT
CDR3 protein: CASSVGLAGAPTGELFF

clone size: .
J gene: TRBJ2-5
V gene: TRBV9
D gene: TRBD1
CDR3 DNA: TGTGCCAGCAGCGTCGAGGTAGGGGGCCGCCAAGAGACCCAGTACTTC
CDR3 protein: CASSVEVGGRQETQYF

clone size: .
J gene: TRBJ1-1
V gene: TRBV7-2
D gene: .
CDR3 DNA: TGTGCCAGCAGCCCAGGGATTGAAGCTTTCTTT
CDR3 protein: CASSPGIEAFF

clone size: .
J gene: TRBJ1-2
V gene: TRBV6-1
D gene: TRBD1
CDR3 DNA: TGTGCCAGCACCCGACAGGGCCTCAACTATGGCTACACCTTC
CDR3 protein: CASTRQGLNYGYTF